This entry concerns a single T cell receptor beta chain. This specimen comes from a study of PD-L1 blockade in urothelial cancer. Study details: About nine tenths of the roughly 30 patients comprised males who had bladder-origin urothelial cancer.

The table came from immunoSEQ multiplex PCR; TCRdb's copy has only in-frame clones and leaves some out. The data show 65,000 to 85,000 clones, with under 95% seen just once and 0.87% held by the top ten. With V trimmed by 0 bases and J by 3 bases, 11 bases remained unmatched. The CDR3 has 18 amino acids. In germline, CDR1 is SGDLS, CDR2 YYNGEE. The time point denotes: peripheral blood 6 weeks after treatment start. The source is a woman aged 80 or older with urothelial cancer. The chain uses TRBV9 and TRBJ2-3; 9 bases align to TRBD2. The starting material was PBMCs, obtained around atezolizumab (anti-PD-L1) treatment. CDR3 nucleotide sequence: TGTGCCAGCAGCGTAGCTCTCCTAGCGGGAAAGGTAACAGATACGCAGTATTTT. Protein product: CASSVALLAGKVTDTQYF. Full variable domain (outside the CDR3, taken from reference TRBV9 and TRBJ2-3): DSGVTQTPKHLITATGQRVTLRCSPRSGDLSVYWYQQSLDQGLQFLIQYYNGEERAKGNILERFSAQQFPDLHSELNLSSLELGDSALYFCASSVALLAGKVTDTQYFGPGTRLTVL.